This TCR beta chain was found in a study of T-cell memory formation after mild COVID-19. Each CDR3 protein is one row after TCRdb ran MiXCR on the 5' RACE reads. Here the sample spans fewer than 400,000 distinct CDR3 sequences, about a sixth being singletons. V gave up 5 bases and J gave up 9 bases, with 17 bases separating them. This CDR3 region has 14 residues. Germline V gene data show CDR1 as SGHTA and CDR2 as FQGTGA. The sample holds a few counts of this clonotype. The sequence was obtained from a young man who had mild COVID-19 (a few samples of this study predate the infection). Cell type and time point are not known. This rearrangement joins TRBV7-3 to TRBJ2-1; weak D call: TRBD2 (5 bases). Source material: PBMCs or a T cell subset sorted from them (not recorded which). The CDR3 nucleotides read TGTGCCAGCAGCCCGGTCCCGGGGTGGGGTGAGCAGTTCTTC. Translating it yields CASSPVPGWGEQFF. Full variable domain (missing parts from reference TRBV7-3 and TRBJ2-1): GAGVSQTPSNKVTEKGKYVELRCDPISGHTALYWYRQSLGQGPEFLIYFQGTGAADDSGLPNDRFFAVRPEGSVSTLKIQRTERGDSAVYLCASSPVPGWGEQFFGPGTRLTVL.